The rows below give T cell receptor beta chains drawn from one sample of a study of shared clonotypes between healthy human individuals. The repertoire was sequenced with immunoSEQ multiplex PCR; TCRdb's copy has only in-frame clones and lacks some. This table has around 1.1 million clones, approximately 77% appearing once. The specimen was memory CD4+ T cells from PBMCs. The receptors come from a man younger than 35 in good health. Some clones in this sample may be carry-over from other donors' samples. Both conserved end residues are part of each CDR3. D genes are given only for firm matches. The listing skips clone size in some rows; elsewhere it reads once, few, many or a size class.

V gene,D gene,clone size,J gene,CDR3 DNA,CDR3 protein
TRBV18,NA,NA,TRBJ2-7,TGTGCCAGCTCACTCGTGGGATCGATGAGCTCAACCTACGAGCAGTACTTC,CASSLVGSMSSTYEQYF
TRBV9,TRBD2,NA,TRBJ2-5,TGTGCCAGCAGCATCTCTAGCGGGAGGACCCAAGAGACCCAGTACTTC,CASSISSGRTQETQYF
TRBV6-1,TRBD1,NA,TRBJ2-7,TGTGCCAGCAGTGAAGTCAGGGGGTTCTACGAGCAGTACTTC,CASSEVRGFYEQYF
TRBV7-3,TRBD2,once,TRBJ2-3,TGTGCCAGCAGCTTAGGGACTAGCGCAGATACGCAGTATTTT,CASSLGTSADTQYF
TRBV30,NA,NA,TRBJ1-2,TGTGCCTGGAGTTCTACGGGGCTCTATGGCTACACCTTC,CAWSSTGLYGYTF
TRBV29-1,NA,NA,TRBJ2-7,TGCAGCGTTGAAGACGGGCGGTCCTACGAGCAGTACTTC,CSVEDGRSYEQYF
TRBV10-3,NA,few,TRBJ1-1,TGTGCCATCAGTGAATTCTCGAACACTGAAGCTTTCTTT,CAISEFSNTEAFF
TRBV4-3,NA,NA,TRBJ2-7,TGCGCCAGCAGCTCCCGGGGGGCGGGGGACTTCTCCTACGAGCAGTACTTC,CASSSRGAGDFSYEQYF
TRBV5-4,TRBD2,NA,TRBJ2-7,TGTGCCAGCAGCTTCCGAGCGGGAGCCCCGAGCGAGCAGTACTTC,CASSFRAGAPSEQYF
TRBV6-6,NA,NA,TRBJ2-5,TGTGCCAGCAGTTACCGTCTTTCCGGGGAGGAGACCCAGTACTTC,CASSYRLSGEETQYF
TRBV4-1,NA,NA,TRBJ1-1,TGCGCCAGCAGCCAAGGTTACGGGAACACTGAAGCTTTCTTT,CASSQGYGNTEAFF
TRBV28,NA,once,TRBJ1-1,TGTGCCAGCTGGGAGCGGGGGCGCGCCGCTGAAGCTTTCTTT,CASWERGRAAEAFF
TRBV7-3,NA,NA,TRBJ2-7,TGTGCCAGCAGCCCAACTAGTGACGAGCAGTACTTC,CASSPTSDEQYF
TRBV20-1,NA,NA,TRBJ2-5,TGCAGTACAATAAGCCGGGCGACCCAGTACTTC,CSTISRATQYF
TRBV7-9,TRBD1,NA,TRBJ1-4,TGTGCCAGCAGCCCTACGACAGGGATTGAAAAACTGTTTTTT,CASSPTTGIEKLFF
TRBV7-8,NA,NA,TRBJ2-2,TGTGCCAGCGAGCCCGACAGGCGGGGCACCGGGGAGCTGTTTTTT,CASEPDRRGTGELFF
TRBV18,TRBD1,NA,TRBJ1-1,TGTGCCAGCTCACCAATAGGGGGCGCGAGGGCTTTCTTT,CASSPIGGARAFF
TRBV18,NA,few,TRBJ1-1,TGTGCCAGCTCACAAGGGGACACGAACACTGAAGCTTTCTTT,CASSQGDTNTEAFF
TRBV25-1,NA,NA,TRBJ1-4,TGTGCCAGCAGTGCGTCAGGGACCGAAAAACTGTTTTTT,CASSASGTEKLFF
TRBV5-1,TRBD2,NA,TRBJ2-3,TGCGCCAGCAGCTTGGGGCTAGCGGGAGGCGGAGGGACAGATACGCAGTATTTT,CASSLGLAGGGGTDTQYF